This TCR beta chain comes out of a study of vaccination effects on CD4 cells after COVID-19 (dated by TCRdb to 2022 to 2024). With regard to the full study: Each participant received two doses of an mRNA SARS-CoV-2 vaccine, either BNT162b2 or mRNA-1273. SARS-CoV-2 spike-specific CD4+ TCR repertoires from before and after mRNA vaccination were compared in COVID-19 convalescent patients and in infection-naive vaccine recipients. Altogether, roughly 10 COVID-19 convalescent patients and 4 SARS-CoV-2-naive healthy vaccine recipients made up the full study. Cultures from other donors in the study were sequenced using the Oncomine TCR Beta short-read assay on an Illumina iSeq 100.

V is pared back by 2 bases and J by 7 bases, with 9 bases lying between the germline termini. The germline V gene supplies CDR1 SGHVS and CDR2 FQNEAQ. The CDR3 runs 13 residues from the cysteine to the phenylalanine. Kept here is only the CDR3 DNA, which spans 39 bases and is read in frame from base 1. General conclusions and limits of the study: Both infection-induced and vaccine-induced clones contracted markedly at late post-vaccination timepoints, which is consistent with waning T cell responses. Only a small number of convalescent patients were included, and no early post-infection timepoints were available, which limited the study. Among healthy vaccine recipients, nearly all vaccine-induced clones were SARS-CoV-2 mono-reactive, and only 1 of 255 was cross-reactive with common cold coronaviruses.

The library was built by means of the immunoSEQ multiplex PCR assay. DNA from the cultured, isolated CD4+ T cells was subjected to TCR beta CDR3 sequencing. Per the original workflow: Non-productive TCR sequences were removed, reads were trimmed to the CDR3 region, and CDR3s of at least 7 amino acids were retained. The MANAFEST web app was used to pick out antigen-specific clonotypes by comparing their expansion in peptide wells with that in reference cultures. Positive clones required FDR<0.05 expansion versus reference and all other wells, odds ratio above 5, and frequency above 0.1% in two replicate wells. A clonotype was called cross-reactive if it was significantly expanded both in SARS-CoV-2 spike wells and in at least one common cold coronavirus spike condition. CDR3 similarity was assessed by Levenshtein distance using the stringdist R package, and unrooted trees were constructed with ape in R 3.6.1. As stored in TCRdb, this immuneACCESS dataset retains in-frame rearrangements with V and J assigned. A fraction of the clones does not appear; measured against another copy, unresolved V genes explain less than half of the discrepancy, and the remainder lacks a known reason. V and J calls and clone size come straight from that table; D and trimming were deduced from the DNA. Here the sample has 35,000 to 45,000 clones; roughly four fifths occur a single time. Of the sample, about a tenth is held by the ten largest clones.

To identify antigen-specific CD4+ T cell clonotypes by their expansion, the ViraFEST assay first stimulated PBMC with viral peptide pools and then applied TCR sequencing. After less than 13 days of culture, CD4+ T cells were isolated with the EasySep CD4+ T cell isolation kit. None of the healthy vaccine recipients had a prior SARS-CoV-2 infection, which was confirmed by nucleocapsid antibody tests that came back negative both before and after vaccination. Each well held fewer than 2.5 million PBMC cultured in IMDM containing approximately 5% human AB serum, roughly 10 IU/ml IL-2 and gentamicin, along with 8 to 10 ug/ml peptides. On days 3 and 7, half of the culture medium was replaced with fresh IL-2-containing medium. Each peptide stimulation condition was cultured in triplicate wells unless otherwise noted. PBMC were separated from whole blood using Ficoll-Paque Plus gradient centrifugation and were then either cryopreserved at -140C or used fresh. The overlapping peptide pools covered the spike proteins of SARS-CoV-2 and of the common cold coronaviruses HCoV-NL63, HCoV-OC43 and HCoV-229E. The QIAamp micro DNA kit was used to extract genomic DNA from the cultured CD4+ T cells.

This clone was seen a handful of times. This receptor's antigen is unknown. No much larger clone is present one base from it, and per-base qualities are unavailable. The sequences come from CD4+ T cells from PBMCs cultured with SARS-CoV-2 spike peptides, collected before COVID-19 vaccination. The cell subset or site label, as the study defines it: SARS-CoV-2 spike overlapping peptide pool stimulation. Here the chain combines TRBV7-8 and TRBJ1-5; the D gene identity is not certain. This clonotype was sampled from a human donor who received a COVID-19 vaccine. This receptor carries the CDR3 CASSLTKRQPQHF. The nucleotide sequence reads as follows: TGTGCCAGCAGCTTAACTAAGCGGCAGCCCCAGCATTTT.